This TCR beta chain was profiled in a study of cytomegalovirus exposure and HLA in healthy donors. Deletions cut 3 bases from V and 6 bases from J, with 11 bases between. The CDR3 runs to 14 residues. Germline V CDR1 and CDR2: KGHSH, LQKENI. As regards this clone: The antigen remains undetermined.

Study results and caveats: Earlier analysis yielded a pattern in which most TCR beta V segments were productive about 90% or about 30% of the time. The classifier reportedly diagnosed cytomegalovirus status with high sensitivity and specificity. The presence/absence work took it that sequencing depth was about the same across donors.

Primers for the PCR totalled 60 Vbeta and 13 Jbeta. The protocol was immunoSEQ multiplex PCR, while the TCRdb copy is restricted to in-frame clones and leaves out a portion. The sample consists of under 150,000 clones, approximately 80% of them appearing once. The specimen sequenced was PBMCs. The J gene is TRBJ1-4, the V gene TRBV18; unclear D gene. The origin of this receptor is a girl aged 2-10 years in good health and CMV-seronegative. The CDR3 DNA reads TGTGCCAGCTCACCCAGACTTACGGATGAAAAACTGTTTTTT. It is translated as CASSPRLTDEKLFF.